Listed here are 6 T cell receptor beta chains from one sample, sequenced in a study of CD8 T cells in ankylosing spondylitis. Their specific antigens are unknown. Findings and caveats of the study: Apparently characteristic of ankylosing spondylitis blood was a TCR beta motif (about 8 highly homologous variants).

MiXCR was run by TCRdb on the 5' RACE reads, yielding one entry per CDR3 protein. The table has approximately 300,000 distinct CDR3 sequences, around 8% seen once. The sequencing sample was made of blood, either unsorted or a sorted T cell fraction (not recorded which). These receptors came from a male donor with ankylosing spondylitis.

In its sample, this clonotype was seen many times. CDR3 DNA sequence: TGTGCCAGCGGGACGGGAACCAATTCACCCCTCCACTTT. It translates to CASGTGTNSPLHF. V is TRBV9 and J is TRBJ1-6; D is possibly TRBD1 (5 bases). CDR1 and CDR2 (germline): SGDLS, YYNGEE. The V end lost 7 bases, the J end lost 7 bases, and 12 bases lay between the germline ends. The CDR3 contains 13 residues. Full variable domain (remainder filled in from reference TRBV9 and TRBJ1-6): DSGVTQTPKHLITATGQRVTLRCSPRSGDLSVYWYQQSLDQGLQFLIQYYNGEERAKGNILERFSAQQFPDLHSELNLSSLELGDSALYFCASGTGTNSPLHFGNGTRLTVT.

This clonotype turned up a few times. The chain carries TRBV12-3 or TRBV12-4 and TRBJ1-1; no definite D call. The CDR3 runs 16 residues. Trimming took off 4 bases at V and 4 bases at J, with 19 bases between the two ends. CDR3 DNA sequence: TGTGCCAGCAGTTCTCTTCGAGGCCAGACGGGCACTGAAGCTTTCTTT. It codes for CASSSLRGQTGTEAFF.

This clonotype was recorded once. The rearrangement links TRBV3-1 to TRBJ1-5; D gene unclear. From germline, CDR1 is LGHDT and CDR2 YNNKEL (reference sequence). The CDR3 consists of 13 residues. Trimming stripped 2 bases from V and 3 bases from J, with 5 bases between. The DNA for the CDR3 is TGTGCCAGCAGCCAACAGTCCAATCAGCCCCAGCATTTT. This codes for CASSQQSNQPQHF.

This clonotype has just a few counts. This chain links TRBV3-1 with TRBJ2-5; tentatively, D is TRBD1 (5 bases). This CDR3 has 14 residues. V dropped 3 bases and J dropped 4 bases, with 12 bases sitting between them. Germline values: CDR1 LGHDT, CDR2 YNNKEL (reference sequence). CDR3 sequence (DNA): TGTGCCAGCAGCCACCCAGACAGAAGAGAGACCCAGTACTTC. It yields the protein CASSHPDRRETQYF.

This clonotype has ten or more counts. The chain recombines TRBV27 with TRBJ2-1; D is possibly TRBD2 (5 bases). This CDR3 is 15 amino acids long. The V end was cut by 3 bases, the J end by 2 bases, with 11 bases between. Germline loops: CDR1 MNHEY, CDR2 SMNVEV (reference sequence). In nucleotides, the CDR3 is TGTGCCAGCAGTTTGAGCGGACTTGCCTACAATGAGCAGTTCTTC. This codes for CASSLSGLAYNEQFF.

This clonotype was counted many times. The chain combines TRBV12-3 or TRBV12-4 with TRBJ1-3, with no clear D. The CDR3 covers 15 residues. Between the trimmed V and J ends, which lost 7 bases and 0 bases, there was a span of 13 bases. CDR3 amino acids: CASNAGTGSGNTIYF. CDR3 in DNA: TGTGCCAGCAATGCAGGCACTGGCTCTGGAAACACCATATATTTT.